Listed below are T cell receptor beta chains from one sample, sequenced in a study of blood T cell repertoires in COVID-19. Profiling relied on immunoSEQ multiplex PCR, and the TCRdb table lists in-frame clones only, not all of them. The table shows 100,000 to 150,000 clones, with around three quarters occurring only once. The sample taken for sequencing was peripheral blood. The origin of the receptors is a man between 35 and 55 years old with active or convalescent COVID-19. Both conserved end residues are part of each CDR3. Each record gives: clone size, V gene, D gene, J gene, CDR3 DNA, CDR3 protein. A D gene is named only where the DNA matches it firmly. Size tells how often a clone was seen (once, few, many) or the class of an expanded clone, and some rows leave it out.

NA,TRBV6-1,TRBD2,TRBJ2-1,TGTGCCAGCAGTGATATCAGCGGGACGAGCTCCTACAATGAGCAGTTCTTC,CASSDISGTSSYNEQFF
NA,TRBV9,NA,TRBJ1-1,TGTGCCAGCAGCGTTTACTCAGGGCATCTGGACACTGAAGCTTTCTTT,CASSVYSGHLDTEAFF
NA,TRBV6-6,NA,TRBJ1-5,TGTGCCAGCAGTTACTCGGAAGACAACCAGCCCCAGCATTTT,CASSYSEDNQPQHF
few,TRBV30,TRBD2,TRBJ2-1,TGTGCCTGGAGCCCCGGGGTAGCGGGGTCACAACAGTTCTTC,CAWSPGVAGSQQFF
NA,TRBV2,NA,TRBJ1-2,TGTGCCAGCAGCGACTCCGGGACATCCTATGGCTACACCTTC,CASSDSGTSYGYTF
NA,TRBV28,TRBD1,TRBJ1-1,TGTGCCAGCAGTTTTGGGACAGAACTGAACACTGAAGCTTTCTTT,CASSFGTELNTEAFF
few,TRBV5-1,TRBD1,TRBJ1-1,TGCGCCAGCAGCTTGGGACAGGGGGCGACTGAAGCTTTCTTT,CASSLGQGATEAFF
once,TRBV5-1,TRBD1,TRBJ2-7,TGCGCCAGCAGCTTGACGGGGACAGCTGGCTACGAGCAGTACTTC,CASSLTGTAGYEQYF
NA,TRBV21-1,NA,TRBJ2-1,TGTGCCAGCAGCAAAGGGACTATTTGCAATGAGCAGTTCTTC,CASSKGTICNEQFF
NA,TRBV5-5,TRBD2,TRBJ2-7,TGTGCCAGCAGCTTACTAGCGGGAGTCCTCGGAGTTGAGCAGTACTTC,CASSLLAGVLGVEQYF
NA,TRBV10-3,TRBD2,TRBJ2-7,TGTGCCATCGCTAGCGGGGGGGAGAACGAGCAGTACTTC,CAIASGGENEQYF
once,TRBV28,NA,TRBJ1-1,TGTGCCAGCAGTTTATATATAGAGAATTGGGCTTTCTTT,CASSLYIENWAFF
NA,TRBV28,TRBD2,TRBJ2-7,TGTGCCAGCGGACGGGGGGGCCCGACCTACGAGCAGTACTTC,CASGRGGPTYEQYF
NA,TRBV24-1,NA,TRBJ1-3,TGTGCCACCAGTCAGGGGAACACCATATATTTT,CATSQGNTIYF
NA,TRBV27,TRBD2,TRBJ2-2,TGTGCCAGCAGAGAGGGCCGGACTAGCGACCTGAACACCGGGGAGCTGTTTTTT,CASREGRTSDLNTGELFF
NA,TRBV5-4,NA,TRBJ1-2,TGTGCCAGCGGCCTTCCGGGGGTAGGCTACACCTTC,CASGLPGVGYTF
NA,TRBV3-1/TRBV3-2,TRBD2,TRBJ2-3,TGTGCCAGCAGCCAAGATCTTGTCACTAGCGGGACAGATACGCAGTATTTT,CASSQDLVTSGTDTQYF
NA,TRBV13,TRBD1,TRBJ2-6,TGTGCCAGCAGTCCGGGACAGCCCATCTCTGGGGCCAACGTCCTGACTTTC,CASSPGQPISGANVLTF
NA,TRBV5-1,NA,TRBJ1-1,TGCGCCAGCAGACCCGTCGGGAGATTGAACACTGAAGCTTTCTTT,CASRPVGRLNTEAFF
NA,TRBV13,TRBD1,TRBJ1-2,TGTGCCAGCAGCTTAGGTGGACAGGGGAGGGGCTACACCTTC,CASSLGGQGRGYTF
few,TRBV3-1/TRBV3-2,TRBD1,TRBJ1-1,TGTGCCAGCAGCCTTGGGGCAGGGGGCGTGAACACTGAAGCTTTCTTT,CASSLGAGGVNTEAFF
NA,TRBV19,TRBD1,TRBJ1-1,TGTGCCAGTAGTAACGCCGGGACAGGGGGCCCGAACACTGAAGCTTTCTTT,CASSNAGTGGPNTEAFF
NA,TRBV27,TRBD1,TRBJ1-1,TGTGGGACAGGGAGACTGAACACTGAAGCTTTCTTT,CGTGRLNTEAFF
NA,TRBV18,NA,TRBJ1-1,TGTGCCACTCAAGGGGCTGGCGCTGAAGCTTTCTTT,CATQGAGAEAFF
NA,TRBV9,NA,TRBJ2-3,TGTGCCAGCAGCGTAGATCGAGGCCCTTCGGATACGCAGTATTTT,CASSVDRGPSDTQYF
NA,TRBV5-1,TRBD1,TRBJ1-2,TGCGCCAGCAGCTTGGGGACAGACAGGGATGGCTACACCTTC,CASSLGTDRDGYTF